The subject of this entry is one T cell receptor (beta chain). No antigen is known for it. The observed sequence ends 3 residues before the CDR3 terminus, with the missing tail filled in from the germline J gene. Other DNA sequences of this sample code for an identical CDR3. This sample is drawn from a study of T cell clonality in common variable immunodeficiency (dated by TCRdb to between 2014 and 2017). What the research found in general, with its limitations: TCRbeta clonality was higher in CVID subjects than in healthy controls (t-test p = 0.018), and the increase was most characteristic of about a third of subjects. According to the authors, figuring out what caused the increased clonality in CVID would require sequencing the repertoires of T cell subpopulations. Healthy controls shared more TCRbeta clones with each other than CVID subjects shared among themselves (p < 0.0001). CVID TCRbeta sequences reportedly showed fewer deletions and N-nucleotide insertions and lacked highly modified clones with 13 or more V deletions. Differences among patients in the CVID cohort limited the correlations between repertoire features and clinical complications. Despite equal DNA input, controls averaged about 81,820 unique sequences per sample versus about 31,547 in CVID samples.

Predominantly Caucasian heritage was noted among both the CVID patients and the healthy controls. Heparinized peripheral whole blood samples of roughly 5 to 8 ml were obtained from each donor. Genomic DNA from adults with common variable immune deficiency (CVID) and from healthy adult controls was used to sequence TCRbeta CDR3 repertoires. A total of 22 healthy adult volunteers (about 12 female and around ten male; age range about 23 to 75 years, mean age roughly 34) were included in the control group. Diluted blood was density-centrifuged over Hypaque 1077 or Ficoll-Paque to isolate peripheral blood mononuclear cells. Genomic DNA was extracted from unsorted mononuclear cells by Qiagen column purification or by a centrifugation-based method. CVID samples and control samples contributed equivalent amounts of genomic DNA as sequencing input. For every sample, a 60 bp segment covering the rearranged TCRbeta CDR3 region was amplified and then sequenced. The immunoSEQ assay, a bias-corrected multiplex PCR combined with high-throughput sequencing, was used to amplify TCRbeta. Per the source publication's procedure: Each unique nucleotide sequence was treated as a clone and annotated with V, D and J genes, copy number and frequency. Sequences were labeled productive if in frame, and non-productive if out of frame or containing stop codons. As previously described, clonality was calculated on the basis of Shannon's entropy. The predicted amino acid sequences of productive clones were used to derive mean CDR3 Kyte-Doolittle hydropathy. Using the R hclust function, scaled V gene usage was clustered hierarchically with Manhattan distance and complete linkage. Sharing of clones by CDR3 amino acid sequence was evaluated through resampling of 12 repertoires per group over 100 rounds. The repertoires were screened for more than 55 published EBV-specific TCRbeta sequences and around 250 published CMV-specific TCRbeta sequences. A couple of CVID samples yielding fewer than 10,000 sequences were excluded from analysis, leaving under 45 CVID repertoires. TCRdb mirrors the immuneACCESS table, restricted to in-frame sequences. Some clones are absent from its copies; in checked studies, under half trace to an unresolved V gene, and the reason for the others is unknown. The DNA was the basis for D and trimming; V, J and clone size are from that table. Here the sample lists about 45,000 clones, none seen once only. Of the sample, about 10% is held by the ten largest clones.

CDR1 DFQATT and CDR2 SNEGSKA are derived from the germline V gene (reference sequence). The CDR3 runs 15 residues from the cysteine to the phenylalanine. Shown are 36 bases from within the CDR3, in frame from base 1. V is pruned by 0 bases and J by 8 bases, leaving 8 bases of the junction without a gene match. Sequencing was done on a sample of peripheral blood mononuclear cells. The sequence was obtained from a person aged 18 to 75 in good health. The V and J genes are TRBV20-1 and TRBJ1-3, with 9 central nucleotides matching TRBD1. CDR3 DNA, as far as it was read: TGCAGTGCTAGAGATGAGGGACAGGGACTGTACACC. The translation is CSARDEGQGLYT. The entire CDR3 protein is CSARDEGQGLYTIYF.